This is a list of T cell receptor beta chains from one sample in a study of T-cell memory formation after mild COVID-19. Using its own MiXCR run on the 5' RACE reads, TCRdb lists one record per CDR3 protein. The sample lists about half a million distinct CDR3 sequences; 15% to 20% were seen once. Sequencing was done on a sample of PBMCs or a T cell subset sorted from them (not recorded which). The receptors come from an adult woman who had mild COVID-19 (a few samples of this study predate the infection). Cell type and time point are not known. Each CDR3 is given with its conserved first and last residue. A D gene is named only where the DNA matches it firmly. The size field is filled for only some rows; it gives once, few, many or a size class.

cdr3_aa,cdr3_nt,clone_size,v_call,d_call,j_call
CASSGRQGYEQYF,TGTGCCAGCAGTGGGAGACAGGGCTACGAGCAGTACTTC,-,TRBV6-1,TRBD1,TRBJ2-7
CASSTVAGVAYNEQFF,TGTGCCAGCAGCACCGTAGCGGGAGTAGCATACAATGAGCAGTTCTTC,-,TRBV7-8,TRBD2,TRBJ2-1
CAISGTSGNYPDTQYF,TGTGCCATCAGCGGGACTAGCGGGAATTACCCAGATACGCAGTATTTT,-,TRBV10-3,TRBD2,TRBJ2-3
CASSWLQGAEQYF,TGCGCCAGCAGCTGGCTTCAGGGTGCCGAGCAGTACTTC,-,TRBV5-1,-,TRBJ2-7
CASSYLPAGARETQYF,TGTGCCAGCAGTTATCTCCCTGCGGGGGCTAGGGAGACCCAGTACTTC,few,TRBV6-2/TRBV6-3,-,TRBJ2-5
CASTGDSPLGDTQYF,TGTGCCAGCACCGGGGACAGCCCTTTAGGTGATACGCAGTATTTT,few,TRBV7-9,TRBD1,TRBJ2-3
CASSLGGGDRDRYF,TGTGCCAGCAGCTTAGGAGGAGGCGACAGGGATCGGTACTTC,-,TRBV11-2,TRBD1,TRBJ2-7
CSAWEPQNTGELFF,TGCAGTGCTTGGGAGCCACAGAACACCGGGGAGCTGTTTTTT,-,TRBV20-1,-,TRBJ2-2
CASSYRTEQYF,TGTGCCAGCAGTTATCGGACCGAGCAGTACTTC,few,TRBV6-5,-,TRBJ2-7
CASTDSRSGYTF,TGTGCCAGCACGGACTCCCGGTCTGGCTACACCTTC,-,TRBV6-2/TRBV6-3,-,TRBJ1-2
CASSNPRRGGPVDTQYF,TGTGCCAGCAGCAACCCCCGGCGTGGGGGGCCAGTAGATACGCAGTATTTT,-,TRBV9,-,TRBJ2-3
CASSLIGISGANVLTF,TGTGCCAGCAGCTTAATCGGTATCTCTGGGGCCAACGTCCTGACTTTC,-,TRBV7-3,-,TRBJ2-6
CASSIGGGSYNEQFF,TGTGCCAGCAGCATCGGAGGGGGTTCCTACAATGAGCAGTTCTTC,-,TRBV5-4,-,TRBJ2-1